Each of the 24 T cell receptor beta chains below was sequenced from the same sample in a study of OX40 agonist ivuxolimab in advanced cancers. Sequenced by immunoSEQ multiplex PCR; TCRdb stores in-frame clones only, minus some. The profile shows 90,000 or so clones, about 88% of them singletons. This specimen consisted of CD4+ or CD8+ T cells sorted from blood, obtained in a trial of the OX40 agonist ivuxolimab. The receptors were sampled from an adult with an advanced solid tumor such as melanoma, head and neck, liver or kidney cancer.

This clone turned up a few times. The chain links TRBV9 to TRBJ2-3, with 14 bases fitting TRBD2. CDR1 and CDR2 from the germline V gene are SGDLS and YYNGEE. The CDR3 runs 16 residues. The V gene end was trimmed by 3 bases and the J gene end by 6 bases; junction bases not matched to a gene: 6. CDR3 DNA sequence: TGTGCCAGCAGCGCCCGGACTAGCGGGGGGAGGGATACGCAGTATTTT. This sequence encodes CASSARTSGGRDTQYF. The variable domain in full, completed from reference TRBV9 and TRBJ2-3, reads DSGVTQTPKHLITATGQRVTLRCSPRSGDLSVYWYQQSLDQGLQFLIQYYNGEERAKGNILERFSAQQFPDLHSELNLSSLELGDSALYFCASSARTSGGRDTQYFGPGTRLTVL.

The genes are TRBV5-1 and TRBJ1-4; a weak D match, TRBD1 (5 bases). CDR3 length equals 15 residues. Trimming removed 3 bases at V and 0 bases at J, with 9 bases between. The germline V gene encodes CDR1 SGHRS and CDR2 YFSETQ. The CDR3 DNA sequence: TGCGCCAGCAGCTCCCGACAGCCAACTAATGAAAAACTGTTTTTT. Encoded protein: CASSSRQPTNEKLFF.

J is TRBJ1-5 and V is TRBV11-2, with D possibly matching TRBD1 (6 bases). Trimming removed 4 bases at V and 4 bases at J, with 26 bases between. Germline CDR1 reads SGHAT; CDR2 reads FQNNGV. The CDR3 runs to 19 residues. CDR3 coding DNA: TGTGCCAGCAGCTCCCCCGCCGCACGAACAGGGAGCTCGAATCAGCCCCAGCATTTT. Its protein is CASSSPAARTGSSNQPQHF.

The V and J genes are TRBV9 and TRBJ2-3, with 7 bases that match TRBD2. The CDR3 runs 15 residues. Trimming at V came to 4 bases and at J to 2 bases, leaving 7 bases not matched to a gene. The germline V gene has CDR1 SGDLS and CDR2 YYNGEE. CDR3: CASSLRLAVTDTQYF. In nucleotides, the CDR3 is TGTGCCAGCAGCCTCCGACTAGCAGTCACAGATACGCAGTATTTT.

This clone turned up a few times. The genes are TRBV7-9 and TRBJ1-2, with D perhaps TRBD1 (5 bases). V gave up 1 base and J gave up 6 bases, with 6 bases separating them. CDR1 is SEHNR and CDR2 is FQNEAQ in the germline V gene (reference sequence). This CDR3 has 12 residues. The CDR3 DNA is TGTGCCAGCAGCTTAGAAGGGGATGGCTACACCTTC. It codes for CASSLEGDGYTF.

CDR3 in amino acids: CASSLGNVWPGNTIYF. CDR3 sequence (DNA): TGTGCCAGCAGTTTGGGAAACGTTTGGCCTGGAAACACCATATATTTT. The chain couples TRBV28 to TRBJ1-3; D not resolved. V was cut by 3 bases and J by 2 bases, with 14 bases left in between. The germline V gene encodes CDR1 MDHEN and CDR2 SYDVKM. The CDR3 contains 16 residues.

V and J are TRBV9 and TRBJ1-1; D remains unclear. CDR1 SGDLS and CDR2 YYNGEE come from the germline V gene. The CDR3 loop spans 15 amino acids. The ends were cut back, 4 bases at V and 2 bases at J, with 15 bases in the middle. Written as DNA, the CDR3 is TGTGCCAGCAGCCTATCGCCGGACCCTAACACTGAAGCTTTCTTT. Amino acid sequence: CASSLSPDPNTEAFF.

The rearrangement links TRBV19 to TRBJ1-5, with D unresolved. V was trimmed by 0 bases and J by 5 bases, leaving 23 bases between them. This CDR3 is built from 19 residues. CDR1 and CDR2 (germline): LNHDA, SQIVND (reference sequence). The CDR3 sequence: CASSIDSFGRWQVDQPQHF. The CDR3 DNA sequence: TGTGCCAGTAGTATAGATTCTTTTGGCCGGTGGCAGGTTGATCAGCCCCAGCATTTT.

This clone was counted only a few times. Relative to the germline gene, one junction end is altered; a read error may explain this. This sequence joins TRBV7-7 and TRBJ2-7, with 10 bases lining up with TRBD1. The CDR3 extends over 15 amino acids. The germline V gene encodes CDR1 SSHAT and CDR2 FNYEAQ (reference sequence). This CDR3 is CASSTGQGDTYEQYF. The CDR3 nucleotides are TGTGCTAGCAGCACCGGACAGGGGGACACCTACGAGCAGTACTTC.

V gene TRBV7-2 combines with J gene TRBJ1-1; TRBD1 is a possible D gene (5 bases). There are 12 residues in the CDR3. With 3 bases removed from V and 4 bases from J, the gap between germline ends came to 6 bases. CDR1 SGHTA and CDR2 FQGNSA come from the germline V gene. The CDR3 region is CASSFRATEAFF. CDR3 coding DNA: TGTGCCAGCAGCTTCAGGGCCACTGAAGCTTTCTTT. The full variable domain, with the rest looked up from reference TRBV7-2 and TRBJ1-1, is GAGVSQSPSNKVTEKGKDVELRCDPISGHTALYWYRQSLGQGLEFLIYFQGNSAPDKSGLPSDRFSAERTGGSVSTLTIQRTQQEDSAVYLCASSFRATEAFFGQGTRLTVV.

This chain joins TRBV7-6 and TRBJ1-2; D remains ambiguous. Trimming removed 5 bases at V and 13 bases at J, with 26 bases between. Germline CDR1 and CDR2: SGHVS and FNYEAQ. CDR3 length equals 15 residues. The DNA of the CDR3 is TGTGCCAGCAGCCCAAGATCGATTCTCCTTATGGCTATCACCTTC. Its protein product is CASSPRSILLMAITF.

This clone was observed a handful of times. V and J are TRBV21-1 and TRBJ2-3; TRBD1, the table's D call, was not compared with the DNA. TRBV21-1 is classified as a pseudogene. The CDR3 has 18 amino acids. CDR3 region: CASSLFAGTGRGADTQYF. The CDR3 nucleotides read TGTGCCAGCAGCCTCTTCGCCGGGACAGGCCGCGGCGCAGATACGCAGTATTTT.

The chain uses TRBV20-1 and TRBJ1-1; D not resolved. The CDR3 spans 11 residues. Trimming removed 7 bases from V and 1 base from J, with 7 bases in between. The germline V gene encodes CDR1 DFQATT and CDR2 SNEGSKA (reference sequence). CDR3 in DNA: TGCAGTGGGGTGGGGAACACTGAAGCTTTCTTT. Protein: CSGVGNTEAFF.

The chain carries TRBV7-2 and TRBJ2-5; 9 positions match TRBD1. V was clipped by 0 bases and J by 14 bases; unmatched bases: 7. This CDR3 has 13 amino acids. Germline V gene lookup returns CDR1 SGHTA and CDR2 FQGNSA. The CDR3 spells CASSLAGQGAGYF. CDR3 in DNA: TGTGCCAGCAGCTTAGCGGGACAGGGCGCGGGATACTTC. Drawing the rest from reference TRBV7-2 and TRBJ2-5, the complete variable domain is GAGVSQSPSNKVTEKGKDVELRCDPISGHTALYWYRQSLGQGLEFLIYFQGNSAPDKSGLPSDRFSAERTGGSVSTLTIQRTQQEDSAVYLCASSLAGQGAGYFGPGTRLLVL.

This clone occurred once. This rearrangement joins TRBV7-3 to TRBJ2-3; D might be TRBD1 or TRBD2, each matching 5 bases. CDR3 length equals 14 residues. Germline V CDR1 and CDR2: SGHTA, FQGTGA. The V end was cut by 2 bases, the J end by 2 bases, with 8 bases between. The CDR3 DNA reads TGTGCCAGCAGCTTAGAAGGGACCACAGATACGCAGTATTTT. Its translation is CASSLEGTTDTQYF.

V usage is TRBV5-1 and J usage is TRBJ2-7; 8 nucleotides match TRBD2. Germline-derived CDR1 and CDR2 are SGHRS and YFSETQ. V shed 2 bases, J shed 4 bases, and the junction held 8 bases outside the gene matches. The CDR3 runs to 15 residues. The CDR3 DNA reads TGCGCCAGCAGCTTAACCGGGACTAGAAATTACGAGCAGTACTTC. Translation: CASSLTGTRNYEQYF.

This rearrangement joins TRBV7-3 to TRBJ1-1; D is perhaps TRBD1 (5 bases). This CDR3 has 14 residues. From germline, CDR1 is SGHTA and CDR2 FQGTGA. V lost 4 bases to trimming and J lost 10 bases, with 19 bases between them. CDR3 loop: CASSSARLGETAFF. The DNA for the CDR3 is TGTGCCAGCAGCTCCGCGAGGCTGGGGGAAACAGCTTTCTTT.

The V gene is TRBV4-3, the J gene TRBJ2-7; the D is unclear. This CDR3 is built from 14 residues. The germline V gene has CDR1 LGHNA and CDR2 YSLEER. Trimming removed 0 bases at V and 4 bases at J, with 10 bases between. CDR3: CASSQELVAYEQYF. CDR3 DNA sequence: TGCGCCAGCAGCCAAGAGTTAGTGGCTTACGAGCAGTACTTC.

In its sample, this clone was seen a few times. This sequence joins TRBV5-1 and TRBJ2-7; a weak D match, TRBD1 (6 bases). Germline CDR1 SGHRS, CDR2 YFSETQ. CDR3 size: 14 residues. V was trimmed by 0 bases and J by 2 bases, leaving 9 bases between them. CDR3 sequence reads: CASSLAGQTYEQYF. In DNA, the CDR3 is TGCGCCAGCAGCTTGGCCGGACAGACCTACGAGCAGTACTTC.

This clone is medium-sized in the sample. V is TRBV18 and J is TRBJ1-2; D not resolved. CDR3 length equals 13 residues. Looked up from germline, CDR1 is KGHSH and CDR2 is LQKENI. V shed 3 bases and J shed 2 bases, with 7 bases lying between them. The CDR3 DNA reads as TGTGCCAGCTCACCGAACCCGAACTATGGCTACACCTTC. Encoded protein: CASSPNPNYGYTF.

The rearrangement uses TRBV5-1 and TRBJ2-7; TRBD2 matches at 7 bases. The CDR3 spans 12 residues. Trimming took 3 bases from V and 6 from J; bases not matched to a gene: 3. In germline, CDR1 is SGHRS, CDR2 YFSETQ. The CDR3 is CASSWEGGEQYF. In DNA form, the CDR3 reads TGCGCCAGCAGCTGGGAGGGAGGCGAGCAGTACTTC.

This rearrangement joins TRBV6-6 to TRBJ1-2, with TRBD1 matching over 7 bases. J was trimmed by 0 bases and V by 6 bases; bases with no gene match: 10. CDR1 and CDR2 from the germline V gene are MNHNY and SVGAGI (reference sequence). The CDR3 is made up of 16 amino acids. CDR3 coding DNA: TGTGCCAGCAGCCAACGTCGGACAGGCCCTAACTATGGCTACACCTTC. Amino acid sequence: CASSQRRTGPNYGYTF.

The chain combines TRBV12-5 with TRBJ1-3; perhaps TRBD1 as D (6 bases). This CDR3 has 15 residues. The germline CDR1 and CDR2 sequences are LGHNT and FRNRAP. Trimming cost V 5 bases and J 1 base, with 12 bases left between them. The DNA of the CDR3 is TGTGCTAGTGGTGAATCAGGGGTTTCTGGAAACACCATATATTTT. This sequence encodes CASGESGVSGNTIYF.

The CDR3 DNA sequence: TGTGCCAGCAGGCCGCCAGCGATGAACACTGAAGCTTTCTTT. The encoded protein is CASRPPAMNTEAFF. The rearrangement links TRBV6-6 to TRBJ1-1; no reliable D call. The germline V and J ends were trimmed by 6 bases and 0 bases, with 11 bases remaining between them. Germline CDR1 MNHNY, CDR2 SVGAGI (reference sequence). The CDR3 has 14 amino acids.